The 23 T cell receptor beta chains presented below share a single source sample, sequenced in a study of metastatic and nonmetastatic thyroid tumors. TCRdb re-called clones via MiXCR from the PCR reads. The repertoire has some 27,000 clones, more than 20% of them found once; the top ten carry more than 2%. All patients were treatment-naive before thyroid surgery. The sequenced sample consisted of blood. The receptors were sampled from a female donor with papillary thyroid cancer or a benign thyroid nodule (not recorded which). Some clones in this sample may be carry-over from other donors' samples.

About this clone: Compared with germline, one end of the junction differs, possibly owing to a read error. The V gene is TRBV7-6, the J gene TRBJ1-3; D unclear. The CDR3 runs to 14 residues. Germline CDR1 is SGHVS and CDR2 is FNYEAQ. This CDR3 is CASSLWGASVVFFF. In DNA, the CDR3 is TGTGCCAGCAGCTTATGGGGAGCGTCGGTGGTGTTTTTTTTT. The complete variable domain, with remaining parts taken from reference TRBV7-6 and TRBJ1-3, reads GAGVSQSPRYKVTKRGQDVALRCDPISGHVSLYWYRQALGQGPEFLTYFNYEAQQDKSGLPNDRFSAERPEGSISTLTIQRTEQRDSAMYRCASSLWGASVVFFFGEGSWLTVV.

CDR3 sequence reads: CASSKERSPLHF. CDR3 nucleotides: TGTGCCAGCAGCAAGGAGCGTTCACCCCTCCACTTT. V and J are TRBV11-2 and TRBJ1-6; D unresolved. Germline V CDR1 and CDR2: SGHAT, FQNNGV. The V and J ends lost 5 bases and 9 bases respectively, with 8 bases between them. The CDR3 has 12 amino acids.

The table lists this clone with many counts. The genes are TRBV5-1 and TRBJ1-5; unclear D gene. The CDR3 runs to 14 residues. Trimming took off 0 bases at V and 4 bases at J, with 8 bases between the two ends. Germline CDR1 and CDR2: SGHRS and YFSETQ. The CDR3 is CASSLGPSNQPQHF. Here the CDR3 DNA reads TGCGCCAGCAGCTTGGGGCCGTCTAATCAGCCCCAGCATTTT.

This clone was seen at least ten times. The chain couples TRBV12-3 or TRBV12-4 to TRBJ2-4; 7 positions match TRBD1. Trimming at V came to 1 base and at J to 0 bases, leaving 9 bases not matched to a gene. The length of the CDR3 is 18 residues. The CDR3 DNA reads TGTGCCAGCAGTTTAGGTGGACAGGCAATTCTAGCCAAAAACATTCAGTACTTC. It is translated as CASSLGGQAILAKNIQYF.

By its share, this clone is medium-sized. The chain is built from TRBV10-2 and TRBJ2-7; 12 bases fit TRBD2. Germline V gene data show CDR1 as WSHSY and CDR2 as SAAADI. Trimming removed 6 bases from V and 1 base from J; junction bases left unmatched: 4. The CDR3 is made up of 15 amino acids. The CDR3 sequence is CASRMGLAGSYEQYF. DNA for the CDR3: TGCGCCAGCAGAATGGGACTAGCGGGTTCCTACGAGCAGTACTTC.

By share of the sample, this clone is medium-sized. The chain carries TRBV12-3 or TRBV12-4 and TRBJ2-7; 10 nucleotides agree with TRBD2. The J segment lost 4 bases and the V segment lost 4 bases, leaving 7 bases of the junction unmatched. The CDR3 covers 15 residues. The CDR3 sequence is CASSSELAGLYEQYF. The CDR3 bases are TGTGCCAGCAGTTCCGAACTAGCGGGACTGTACGAGCAGTACTTC.

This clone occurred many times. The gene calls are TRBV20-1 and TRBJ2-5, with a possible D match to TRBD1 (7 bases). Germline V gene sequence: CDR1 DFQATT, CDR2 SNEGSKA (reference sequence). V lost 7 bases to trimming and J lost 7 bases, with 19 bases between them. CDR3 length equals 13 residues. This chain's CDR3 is CSGDRAPGGTQYF. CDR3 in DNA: TGCAGTGGGGACAGAGCCCCCGGGGGGACCCAGTACTTC.

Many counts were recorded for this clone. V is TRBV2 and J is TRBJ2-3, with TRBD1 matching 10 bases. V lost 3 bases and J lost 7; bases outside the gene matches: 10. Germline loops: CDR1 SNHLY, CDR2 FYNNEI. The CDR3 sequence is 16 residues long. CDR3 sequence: CASSDFRQGAIYTQYF. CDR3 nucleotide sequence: TGTGCCAGCAGTGATTTCCGACAGGGGGCAATATATACGCAGTATTTT.

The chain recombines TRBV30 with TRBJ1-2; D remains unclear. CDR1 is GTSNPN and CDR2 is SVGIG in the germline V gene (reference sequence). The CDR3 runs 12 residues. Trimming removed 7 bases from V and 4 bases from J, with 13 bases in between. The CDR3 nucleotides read TGTGCCTTGGAGCGGGAGGTCTATGGCTACACCTTC. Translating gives CALEREVYGYTF.

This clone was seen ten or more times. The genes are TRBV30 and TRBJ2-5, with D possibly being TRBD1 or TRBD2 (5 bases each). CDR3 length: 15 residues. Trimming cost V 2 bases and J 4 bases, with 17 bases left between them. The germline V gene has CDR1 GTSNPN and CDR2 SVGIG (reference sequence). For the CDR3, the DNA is TGTGCCTGGAGTATGGGGGTTGAAGTTCGAGAGACCCAGTACTTC. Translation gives CAWSMGVEVRETQYF.

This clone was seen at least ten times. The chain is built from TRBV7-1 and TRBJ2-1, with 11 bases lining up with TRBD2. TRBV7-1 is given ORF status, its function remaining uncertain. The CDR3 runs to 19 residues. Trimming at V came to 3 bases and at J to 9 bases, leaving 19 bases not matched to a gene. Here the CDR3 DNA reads TGTGCCAGCAGCTCCCTCCGAAACTTAGCGGGAGGGCCCTCTCCTGAGCAGTTCTTC. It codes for CASSSLRNLAGGPSPEQFF.

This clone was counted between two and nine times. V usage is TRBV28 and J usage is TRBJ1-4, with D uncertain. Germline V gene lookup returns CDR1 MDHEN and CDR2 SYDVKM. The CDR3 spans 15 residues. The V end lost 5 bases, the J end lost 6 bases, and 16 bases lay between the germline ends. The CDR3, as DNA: TGTGCCAGCAGTCCTTACGGTGGCGCGGATGAAAAACTGTTTTTT. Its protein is CASSPYGGADEKLFF.

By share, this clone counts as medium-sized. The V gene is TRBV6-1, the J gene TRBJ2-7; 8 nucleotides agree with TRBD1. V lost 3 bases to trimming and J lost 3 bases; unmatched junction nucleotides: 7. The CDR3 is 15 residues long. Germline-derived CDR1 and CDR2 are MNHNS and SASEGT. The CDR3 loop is CASSDFGTGLYEQYF. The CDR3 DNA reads TGTGCCAGCAGTGATTTCGGGACAGGCCTCTACGAGCAGTACTTC.

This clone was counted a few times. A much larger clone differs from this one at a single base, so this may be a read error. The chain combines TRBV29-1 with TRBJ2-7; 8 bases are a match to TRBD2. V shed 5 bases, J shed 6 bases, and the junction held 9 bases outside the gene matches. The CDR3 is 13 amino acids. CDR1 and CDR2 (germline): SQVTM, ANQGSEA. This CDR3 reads CSVPGLVGCEQYF. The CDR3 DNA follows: TGCAGCGTTCCGGGACTAGTGGGTTGCGAGCAGTACTTC.

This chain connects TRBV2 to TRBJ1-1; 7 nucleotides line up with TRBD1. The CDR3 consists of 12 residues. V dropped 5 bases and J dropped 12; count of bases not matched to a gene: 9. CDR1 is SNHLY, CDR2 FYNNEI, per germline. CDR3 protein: CASSRRDSGSFF. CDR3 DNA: TGTGCCAGCAGTCGTCGGGACAGTGGATCTTTCTTT. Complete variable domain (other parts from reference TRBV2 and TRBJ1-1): EPEVTQTPSHQVTQMGQEVILRCVPISNHLYFYWYRQILGQKVEFLVSFYNNEISEKSEIFDDQFSVERPDGSNFTLKIRSTKLEDSAMYFCASSRRDSGSFFGQGTRLTVV.

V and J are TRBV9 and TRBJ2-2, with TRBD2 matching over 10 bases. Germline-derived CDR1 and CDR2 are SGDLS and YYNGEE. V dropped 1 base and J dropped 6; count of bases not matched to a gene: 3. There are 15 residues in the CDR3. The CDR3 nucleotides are TGTGCCAGCAGCGTATCTAGCGGGAGCCCCGGGGAGCTGTTTTTT. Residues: CASSVSSGSPGELFF.

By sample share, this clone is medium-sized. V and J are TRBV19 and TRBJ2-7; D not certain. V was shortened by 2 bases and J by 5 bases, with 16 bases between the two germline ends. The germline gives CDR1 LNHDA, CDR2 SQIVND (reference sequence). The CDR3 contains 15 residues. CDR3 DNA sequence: TGTGCCAGTAGTATATCCAGCACCTGGGCCCACGAGCAGTACTTC. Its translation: CASSISSTWAHEQYF. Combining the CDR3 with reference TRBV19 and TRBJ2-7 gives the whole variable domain DGGITQSPKYLFRKEGQNVTLSCEQNLNHDAMYWYRQDPGQGLRLIYYSQIVNDFQKGDIAEGYSVSREKKESFPLTVTSAQKNPTAFYLCASSISSTWAHEQYFGPGTRLTVT.

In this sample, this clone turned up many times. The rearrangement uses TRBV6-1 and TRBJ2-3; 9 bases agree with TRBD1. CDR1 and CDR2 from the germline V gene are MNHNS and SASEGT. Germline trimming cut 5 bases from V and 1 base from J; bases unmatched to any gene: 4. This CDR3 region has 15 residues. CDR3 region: CASSFTGGRTDTQYF. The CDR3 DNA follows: TGTGCCAGCAGTTTCACAGGGGGCCGCACAGATACGCAGTATTTT.

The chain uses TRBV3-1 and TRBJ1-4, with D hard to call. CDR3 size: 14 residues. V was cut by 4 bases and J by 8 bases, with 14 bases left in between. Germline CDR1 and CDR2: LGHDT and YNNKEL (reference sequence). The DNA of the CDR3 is TGTGCCAGCAGCCGGAACAGCGCTGGGGAAAAACTGTTTTTT. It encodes CASSRNSAGEKLFF.

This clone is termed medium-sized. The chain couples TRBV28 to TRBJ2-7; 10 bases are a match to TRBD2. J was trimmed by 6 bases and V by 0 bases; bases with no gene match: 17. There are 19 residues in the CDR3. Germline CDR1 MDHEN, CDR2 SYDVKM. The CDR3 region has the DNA TGTGCCAGCAGTTTATGTGGCCCTATCGAAGCGGGAGGGCTGTGCGAGCAGTACTTC. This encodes CASSLCGPIEAGGLCEQYF.

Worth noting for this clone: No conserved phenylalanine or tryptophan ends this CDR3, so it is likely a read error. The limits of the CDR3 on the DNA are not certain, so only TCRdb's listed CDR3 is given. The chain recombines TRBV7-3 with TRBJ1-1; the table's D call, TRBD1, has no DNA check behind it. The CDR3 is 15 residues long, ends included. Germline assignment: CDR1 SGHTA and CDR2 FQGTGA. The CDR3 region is CASSLTGGMNPEPFL.

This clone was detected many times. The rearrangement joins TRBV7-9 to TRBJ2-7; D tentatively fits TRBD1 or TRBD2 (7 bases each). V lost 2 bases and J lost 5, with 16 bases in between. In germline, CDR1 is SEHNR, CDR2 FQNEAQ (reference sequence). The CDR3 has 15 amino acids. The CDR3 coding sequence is TGTGCCAGCAGCTTAATCCAGGGGGGGTCCCACGAGCAGTACTTC. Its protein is CASSLIQGGSHEQYF.

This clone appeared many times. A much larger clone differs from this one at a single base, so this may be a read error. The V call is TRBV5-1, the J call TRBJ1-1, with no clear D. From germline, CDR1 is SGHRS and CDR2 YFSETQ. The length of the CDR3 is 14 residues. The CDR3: CASSPPGVNTEASF. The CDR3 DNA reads TGCGCCAGCAGCCCCCCCGGGGTCAACACTGAAGCTTCCTTT.